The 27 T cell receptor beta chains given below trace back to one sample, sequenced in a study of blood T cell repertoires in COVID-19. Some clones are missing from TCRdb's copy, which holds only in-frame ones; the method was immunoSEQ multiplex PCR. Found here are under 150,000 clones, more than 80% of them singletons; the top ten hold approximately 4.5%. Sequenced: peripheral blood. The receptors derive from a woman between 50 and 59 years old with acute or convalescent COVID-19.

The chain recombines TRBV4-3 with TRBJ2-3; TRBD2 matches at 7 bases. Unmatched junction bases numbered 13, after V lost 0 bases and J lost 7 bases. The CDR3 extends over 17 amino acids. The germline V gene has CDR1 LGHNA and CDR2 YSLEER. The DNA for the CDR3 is TGCGCCAGCAGCCAAGATCGCGCGACAGCGGGAATCAATACGCAGTATTTT. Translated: CASSQDRATAGINTQYF.

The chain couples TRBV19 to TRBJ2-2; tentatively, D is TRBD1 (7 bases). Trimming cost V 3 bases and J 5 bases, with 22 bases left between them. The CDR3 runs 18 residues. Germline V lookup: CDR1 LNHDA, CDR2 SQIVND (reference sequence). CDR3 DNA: TGTGCCAGTAGTATTAGAGGAGGGGGCGGTTTTCGGACCGGGGAGCTGTTTTTT. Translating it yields CASSIRGGGGFRTGELFF.

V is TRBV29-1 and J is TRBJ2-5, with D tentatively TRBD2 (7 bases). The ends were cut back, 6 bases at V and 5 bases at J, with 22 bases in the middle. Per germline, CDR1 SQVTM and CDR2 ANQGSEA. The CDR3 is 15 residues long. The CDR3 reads CSVGGGGTRRETQYF. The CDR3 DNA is TGCAGCGTGGGGGGCGGGGGCACCCGCAGGGAGACCCAGTACTTC.

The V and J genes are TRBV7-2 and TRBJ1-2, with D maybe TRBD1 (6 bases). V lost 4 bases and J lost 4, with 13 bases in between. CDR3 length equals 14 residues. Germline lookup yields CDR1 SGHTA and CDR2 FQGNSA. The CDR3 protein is CASSSTWDTYGYTF. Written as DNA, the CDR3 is TGTGCCAGCAGCTCTACCTGGGACACCTATGGCTACACCTTC.

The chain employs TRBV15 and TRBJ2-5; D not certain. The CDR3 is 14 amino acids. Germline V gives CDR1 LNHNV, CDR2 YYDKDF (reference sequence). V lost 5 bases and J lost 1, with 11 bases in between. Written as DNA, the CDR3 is TGTGCCACCAGCCGAGGATTCGGCCAAGAGACCCAGTACTTC. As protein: CATSRGFGQETQYF.

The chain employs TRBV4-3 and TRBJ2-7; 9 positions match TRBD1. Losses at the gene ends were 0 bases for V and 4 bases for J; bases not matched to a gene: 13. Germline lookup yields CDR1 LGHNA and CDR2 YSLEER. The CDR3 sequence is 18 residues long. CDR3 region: CASSQEGGNRDREYEQYF. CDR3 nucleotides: TGCGCCAGCAGCCAAGAGGGGGGAAACCGGGACAGGGAATACGAGCAGTACTTC.

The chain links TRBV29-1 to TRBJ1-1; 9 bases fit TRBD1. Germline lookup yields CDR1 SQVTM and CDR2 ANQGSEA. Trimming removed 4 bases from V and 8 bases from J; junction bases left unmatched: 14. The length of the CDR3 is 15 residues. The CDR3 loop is CSVVAIGTGKKEAFF. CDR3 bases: TGCAGCGTTGTAGCTATCGGGACAGGGAAGAAAGAAGCTTTCTTT.

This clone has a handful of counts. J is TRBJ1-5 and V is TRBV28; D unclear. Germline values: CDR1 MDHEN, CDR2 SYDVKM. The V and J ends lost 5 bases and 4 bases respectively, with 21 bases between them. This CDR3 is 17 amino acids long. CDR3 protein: CASSLPRVLYSNQPQHF. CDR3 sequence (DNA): TGTGCCAGCAGTCTTCCTCGGGTTCTGTATAGTAATCAGCCCCAGCATTTT.

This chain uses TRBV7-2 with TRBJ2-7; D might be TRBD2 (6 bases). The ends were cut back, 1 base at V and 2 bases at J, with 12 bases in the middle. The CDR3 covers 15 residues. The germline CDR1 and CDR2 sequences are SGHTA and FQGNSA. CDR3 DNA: TGTGCCAGCAGCTTAGAAGGGACTCGGACCTACGAGCAGTACTTC. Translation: CASSLEGTRTYEQYF.

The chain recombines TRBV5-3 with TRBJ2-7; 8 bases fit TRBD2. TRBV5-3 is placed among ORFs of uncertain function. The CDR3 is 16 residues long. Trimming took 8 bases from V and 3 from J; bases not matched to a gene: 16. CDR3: CASPTKGAGVYYEQYF. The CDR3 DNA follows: TGTGCCAGCCCGACGAAGGGAGCGGGAGTGTACTACGAGCAGTACTTC.

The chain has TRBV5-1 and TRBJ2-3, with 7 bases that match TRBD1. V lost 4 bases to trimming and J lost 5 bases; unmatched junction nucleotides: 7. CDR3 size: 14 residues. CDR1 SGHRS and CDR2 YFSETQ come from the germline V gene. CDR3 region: CASSNDRAGDTQYF. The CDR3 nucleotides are TGCGCCAGCAGCAATGACAGGGCGGGAGATACGCAGTATTTT.

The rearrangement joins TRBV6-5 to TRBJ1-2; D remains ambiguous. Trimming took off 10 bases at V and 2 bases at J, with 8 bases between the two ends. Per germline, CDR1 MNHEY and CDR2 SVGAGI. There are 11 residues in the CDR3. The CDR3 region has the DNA TGTGCCACCCAACAGAACTATGGCTACACCTTC. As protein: CATQQNYGYTF.

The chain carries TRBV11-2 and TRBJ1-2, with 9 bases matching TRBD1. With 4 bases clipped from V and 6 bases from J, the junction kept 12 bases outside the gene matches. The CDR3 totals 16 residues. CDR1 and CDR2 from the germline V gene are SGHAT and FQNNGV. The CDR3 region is CASSSRLGQGRNGYTF. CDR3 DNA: TGTGCCAGCAGCTCACGTCTGGGACAGGGAAGAAATGGCTACACCTTC. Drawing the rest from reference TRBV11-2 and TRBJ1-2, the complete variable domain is EAGVAQSPRYKIIEKRQSVAFWCNPISGHATLYWYQQILGQGPKLLIQFQNNGVVDDSQLPKDRFSAERLKGVDSTLKIQPAKLEDSAVYLCASSSRLGQGRNGYTFGSGTRLTVV.

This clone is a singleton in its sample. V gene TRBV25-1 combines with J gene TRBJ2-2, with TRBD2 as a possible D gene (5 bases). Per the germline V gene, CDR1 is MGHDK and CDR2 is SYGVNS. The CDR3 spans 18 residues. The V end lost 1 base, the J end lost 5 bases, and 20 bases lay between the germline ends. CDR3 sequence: CASSELEGKALLTGELFF. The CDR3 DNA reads TGTGCCAGCAGTGAATTAGAGGGAAAGGCCCTATTAACCGGGGAGCTGTTTTTT.

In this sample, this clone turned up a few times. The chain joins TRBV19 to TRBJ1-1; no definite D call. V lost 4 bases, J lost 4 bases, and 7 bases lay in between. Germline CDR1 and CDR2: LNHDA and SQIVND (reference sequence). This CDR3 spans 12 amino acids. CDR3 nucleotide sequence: TGTGCCAGTAGTACGAGTGGCACTGAAGCTTTCTTT. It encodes CASSTSGTEAFF.

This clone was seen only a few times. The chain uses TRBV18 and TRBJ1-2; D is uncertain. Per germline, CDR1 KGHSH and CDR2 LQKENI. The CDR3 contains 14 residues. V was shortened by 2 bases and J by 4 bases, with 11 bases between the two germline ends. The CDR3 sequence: CASSPTREAYGYTF. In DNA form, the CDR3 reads TGTGCCAGCTCACCAACGAGGGAAGCCTATGGCTACACCTTC.

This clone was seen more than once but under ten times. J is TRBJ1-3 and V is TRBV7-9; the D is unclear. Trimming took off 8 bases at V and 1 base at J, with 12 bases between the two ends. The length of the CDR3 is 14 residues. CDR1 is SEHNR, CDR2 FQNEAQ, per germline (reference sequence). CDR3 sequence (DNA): TGTGCCAGCGGGCGGGTACATTCTGGAAACACCATATATTTT. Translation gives CASGRVHSGNTIYF.

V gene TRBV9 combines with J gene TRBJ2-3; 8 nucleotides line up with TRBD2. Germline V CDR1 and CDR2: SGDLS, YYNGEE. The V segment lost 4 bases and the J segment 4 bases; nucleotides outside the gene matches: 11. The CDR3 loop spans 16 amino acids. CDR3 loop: CASSPRGSGKADTQYF. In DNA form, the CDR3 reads TGTGCCAGCAGCCCCCGTGGTAGCGGGAAGGCAGATACGCAGTATTTT.

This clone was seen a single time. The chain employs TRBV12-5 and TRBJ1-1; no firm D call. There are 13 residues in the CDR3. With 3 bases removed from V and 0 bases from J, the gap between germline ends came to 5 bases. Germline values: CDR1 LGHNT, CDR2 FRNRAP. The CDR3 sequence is CASGFFLNTEAFF. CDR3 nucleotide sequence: TGTGCTAGTGGTTTCTTTTTGAACACTGAAGCTTTCTTT.

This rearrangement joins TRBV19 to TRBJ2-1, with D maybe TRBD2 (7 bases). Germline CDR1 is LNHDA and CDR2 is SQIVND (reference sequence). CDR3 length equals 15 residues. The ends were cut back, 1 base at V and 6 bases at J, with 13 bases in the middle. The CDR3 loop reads CASSIAGGPTNEQFF. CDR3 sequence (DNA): TGTGCCAGTAGTATAGCCGGGGGGCCGACCAATGAGCAGTTCTTC.

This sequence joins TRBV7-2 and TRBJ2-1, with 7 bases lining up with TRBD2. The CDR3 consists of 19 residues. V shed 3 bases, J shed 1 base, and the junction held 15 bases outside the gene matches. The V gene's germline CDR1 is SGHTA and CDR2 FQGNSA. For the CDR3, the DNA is TGTGCCAGCAGCTTGTTGACGAGCGCTCCAGCGGGATCCTACAATGAGCAGTTCTTC. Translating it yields CASSLLTSAPAGSYNEQFF.

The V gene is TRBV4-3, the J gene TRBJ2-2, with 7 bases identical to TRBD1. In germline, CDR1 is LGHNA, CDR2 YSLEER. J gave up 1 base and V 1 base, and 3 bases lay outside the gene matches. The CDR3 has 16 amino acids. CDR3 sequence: CASSQVRTGNTGELFF. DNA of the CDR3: TGCGCCAGCAGCCAAGTACGGACAGGGAACACCGGGGAGCTGTTTTTT.

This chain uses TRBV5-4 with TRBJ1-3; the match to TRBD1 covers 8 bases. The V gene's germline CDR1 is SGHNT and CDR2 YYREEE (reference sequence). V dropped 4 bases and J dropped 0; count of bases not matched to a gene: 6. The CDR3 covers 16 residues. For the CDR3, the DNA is TGTGCCAGCAGCGGGGGACAGGTTAGCTCTGGAAACACCATATATTTT. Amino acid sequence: CASSGGQVSSGNTIYF.

The CDR3 here is CATSDLRSTEAFF. The CDR3 DNA follows: TGTGCCACCAGTGATTTGAGGAGTACTGAAGCTTTCTTT. The chain carries TRBV24-1 and TRBJ1-1; no clear D. In germline, CDR1 is KGHDR, CDR2 SFDVKD. The CDR3 loop spans 13 amino acids. V was cut by 0 bases and J by 5 bases, with 6 bases left in between.

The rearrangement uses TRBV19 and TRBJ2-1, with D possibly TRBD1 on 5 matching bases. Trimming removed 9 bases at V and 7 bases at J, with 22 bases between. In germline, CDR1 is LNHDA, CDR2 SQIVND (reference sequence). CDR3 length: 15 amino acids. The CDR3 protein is CASNRKMGLINEQFF. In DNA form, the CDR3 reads TGTGCCAGCAACAGGAAAATGGGATTGATAAATGAGCAGTTCTTC.

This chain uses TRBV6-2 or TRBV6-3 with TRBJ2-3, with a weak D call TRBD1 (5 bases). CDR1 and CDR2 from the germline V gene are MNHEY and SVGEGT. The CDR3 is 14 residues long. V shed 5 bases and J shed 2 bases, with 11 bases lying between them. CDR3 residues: CASSDFGATDTQYF. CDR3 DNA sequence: TGTGCCAGCAGTGATTTTGGGGCCACAGATACGCAGTATTTT.

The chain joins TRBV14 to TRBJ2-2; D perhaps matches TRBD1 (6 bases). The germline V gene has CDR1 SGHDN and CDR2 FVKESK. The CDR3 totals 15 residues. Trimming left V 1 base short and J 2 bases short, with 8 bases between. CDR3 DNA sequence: TGTGCCAGCAGCCAAGGGACAGTAAACACCGGGGAGCTGTTTTTT. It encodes CASSQGTVNTGELFF. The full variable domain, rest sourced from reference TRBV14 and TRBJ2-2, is EAGVTQFPSHSVIEKGQTVTLRCDPISGHDNLYWYRRVMGKEIKFLLHFVKESKQDESGMPNNRFLAERTGGTYSTLKVQPAELEDSGVYFCASSQGTVNTGELFFGEGSRLTVL.